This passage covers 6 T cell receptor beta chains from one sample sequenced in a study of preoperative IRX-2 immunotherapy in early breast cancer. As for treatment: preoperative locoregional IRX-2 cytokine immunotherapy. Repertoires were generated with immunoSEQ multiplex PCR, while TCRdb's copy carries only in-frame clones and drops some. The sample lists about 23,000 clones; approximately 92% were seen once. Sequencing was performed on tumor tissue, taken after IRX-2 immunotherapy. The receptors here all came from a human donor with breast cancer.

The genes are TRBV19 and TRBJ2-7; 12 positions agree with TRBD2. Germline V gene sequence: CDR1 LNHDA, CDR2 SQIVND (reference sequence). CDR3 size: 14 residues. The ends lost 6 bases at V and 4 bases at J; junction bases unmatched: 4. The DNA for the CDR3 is TGTGCCAGTAGGCCACTAGCGGGAGGATACGAGCAGTACTTC. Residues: CASRPLAGGYEQYF.

CDR3 region: CASSTSGRDIQYF. In DNA, the CDR3 is TGTGCCAGCAGTACGAGCGGACGGGACATTCAGTACTTC. The genes are TRBV28 and TRBJ2-4, with D maybe TRBD2 (5 bases). The CDR3 contains 13 residues. Trimming took 5 bases from V and 8 from J, leaving 13 bases between them. The germline V gene has CDR1 MDHEN and CDR2 SYDVKM.

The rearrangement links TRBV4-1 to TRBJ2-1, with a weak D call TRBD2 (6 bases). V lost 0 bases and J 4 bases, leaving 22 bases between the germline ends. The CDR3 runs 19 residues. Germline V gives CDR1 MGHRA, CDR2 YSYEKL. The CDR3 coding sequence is TGCGCCAGCAGCCAAGAACCCTTCCCTTCGGGAGCTATGTACAATGAGCAGTTCTTC. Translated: CASSQEPFPSGAMYNEQFF.

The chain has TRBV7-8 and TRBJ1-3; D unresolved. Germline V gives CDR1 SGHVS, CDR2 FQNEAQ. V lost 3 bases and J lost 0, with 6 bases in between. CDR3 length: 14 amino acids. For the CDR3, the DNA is TGTGCCAGCAGCTTCCGGTTCTCTGGAAACACCATATATTTT. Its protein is CASSFRFSGNTIYF.

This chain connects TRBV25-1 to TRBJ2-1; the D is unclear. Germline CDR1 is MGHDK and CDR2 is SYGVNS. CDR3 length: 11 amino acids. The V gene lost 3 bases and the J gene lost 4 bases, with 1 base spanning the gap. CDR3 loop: CASSEYNEQFF. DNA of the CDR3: TGTGCCAGCAGTGAGTACAATGAGCAGTTCTTC. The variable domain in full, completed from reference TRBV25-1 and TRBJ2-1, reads EADIYQTPRYLVIGTGKKITLECSQTMGHDKMYWYQQDPGMELHLIHYSYGVNSTEKGDLSSESTVSRIRTEHFPLTLESARPSHTSQYLCASSEYNEQFFGPGTRLTVL.

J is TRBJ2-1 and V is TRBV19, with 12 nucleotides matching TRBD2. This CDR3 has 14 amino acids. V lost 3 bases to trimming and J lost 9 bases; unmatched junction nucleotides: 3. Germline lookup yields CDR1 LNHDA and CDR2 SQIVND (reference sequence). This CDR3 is CASSIGLAGFEQFF. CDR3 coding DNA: TGTGCCAGTAGTATTGGACTAGCGGGATTTGAGCAGTTCTTC.